This TCR beta chain was observed in a study of long-term antiretroviral therapy in people with HIV (dated by TCRdb to between 2021 and 2022). In terms of the full investigation: Collection of the earliest samples took place about a decade ahead of the 2015 WHO recommendation for immediate ART, at a time when ART was typically delayed until CD4 counts fell. Whether ART initiation and durable HIV suppression were associated with changes in peripheral blood TRB repertoire composition and diversity was tested in a retrospective serial study. From 25 to 30 adults with confirmed HIV infection, the cohort provided some 200 cryopreserved PBMC samples, gathered serially across a mean of around 6 years (range 1-12). No cross-contamination during QIAcube processing was shown when test extractions of a monoclonal T-cell line were performed alongside a few dozen polyclonal samples. Of the approximately 30 participants with HIV, ten to eleven were female. The investigation overall reported the following: At every time point, the repertoire was dominated by expanded TRB clones first identified before ART initiation, although this dominance fluctuated and, in many PLHIV, declined after ART. Compared with controls, HIV repertoires had narrower CDR3 length ranges, and the network structure pointed to an antigen-experienced repertoire that shifted only slightly toward naive after ART. The samples were dated from the mid-2000s to the late 2010s, and the ART regimens that were used may be less effective than current ART regimens. Owing to limited PBMC availability, only the TCR beta chain was sequenced, without alpha chain pairing. ART initiation was associated with a significant increase in TRB diversity, but diversity stayed significantly below transplant donor controls even after long-term ART. Inferences about post-ART repertoire changes are limited because no data were available on ART adherence, viral resistance or therapy changes. Unsorted PBMC were profiled instead of sorted CD4+ and CD8+ T cells because pre-ART samples had limited cell numbers.

To be included, a participant needed at least one PBMC sample from before ART initiation plus at least two post-ART samples. Treatment was received in the United States of America by all participants with HIV. Before DNA extraction, cryopreserved samples containing roughly 1-11 million PBMC were thawed and washed. At the time of the earliest PBMC sample, participants with HIV were aged between roughly 23 and 60 years. Each participant contributed PBMC samples from 1-4 timepoints before ART initiation and 2-8 timepoints after ART initiation, with a median of 7 samples. Serial HIV viral load, CD4+ T-cell count, ART history and demographic data were obtained for every participant. Genomic DNA was extracted from unsorted PBMC with a Qiagen kit on a QIAcube, with processing performed in batches of 12 samples. Sequencing of the TRB variable region was done with the immunoSEQ hsTCRB v3.0 assay at survey level resolution. The target sequencing depth for TRB was about 40,000-55,000 T-cell genomes per sample. Pooled TRB libraries were sequenced on an Illumina MiSeq with a v3 150-cycle kit. Per the original workflow: Repertoire analysis was run in R within a reproducible Nextflow workflow that covered QC, data transformation and analysis. LymphoSeq2, an R package for exploring AIRR-Seq data, was used to implement the custom analyses. Several samples that yielded fewer than 5000 total TRB sequences were excluded, so that 150 to 200 HIV repertoires were analyzed. Among the approximately 180 retained HIV repertoires, around 60 were collected before ART initiation and 129 were collected after ART initiation. Each repertoire was downsampled to 5000 TRB nucleotide sequences, and summary statistics were averaged across 100 downsampling iterations. Only TRB sequences with CDR3 regions of at least seven amino acids were retained for analysis. A Shannon entropy-derived clonality score and the Gini coefficient were used to measure diversity. In the repertoire networks, any two of the top 5000 CDR3 amino acid sequences were linked whenever the two sequences differed by an edit distance of one. Antigen specificity groups and MHC restriction were predicted for TRB CDR3 amino acid sequences with GLIPH2. Known CMV, EBV, HIV or tissue antigen associations were flagged by matching CDR3 amino acid sequences against VDJdb and McPAS-TCR. Pre-ART, post-ART and control groups were compared with Wilcoxon signed-rank tests and Holm-Bonferroni correction. TCRdb obtained this table from immuneACCESS and retained in-frame rearrangements with V and J assigned. These tables miss some clones; where compared with another copy, unresolved V genes account for less than half of the shortfall, and the remainder is unexplained. The D gene and trimming were derived from the DNA, and the V and J assignments and clone size from that table. This sample is represented by about 28,000 clones; roughly nine tenths of them were singletons. Roughly 0.94% of the sample goes to the ten largest clones.

The CDR3 has 15 amino acids, counting the end cysteine and phenylalanine. Kept here is only the CDR3 DNA, which spans 45 bases and is read in frame from base 1. About this clone: The specificity of this receptor is unknown. Base quality data are lacking; no much larger clone is found one base away.

This receptor chain uses TRBV21-1 and TRBJ2-3; the D segment call TRBD2 is taken from the table without a DNA check. TRBV21-1 is noted as a pseudogene. This TCR was recovered from a man aged 45-60 years with HIV. The sequencing used unsorted PBMCs, collected 2 years after starting antiretroviral therapy. The CDR3 here reads CASSKAVRGTDTQYF. The DNA sequence is given as TGTGCCAGCAGCAAAGCCGTCCGGGGCACAGATACGCAGTATTTT.